This entry features one TCR beta chain sequence. Its cognate antigen has yet to be identified. The sample holds no much larger clone one base away, and base qualities are not on file. These data come from a study of blood T cells in healthy people across ages (dated by TCRdb to between 2014 and 2016). Concerning the study at large: In model experiments, template switching captured about one uniquely barcoded TCR beta cDNA molecule for every two T cells. Using the same blood draw, the study looked at two additional independent replicas of 1 million unique cDNA reads for two donors, one aged 18 to 29 and the other aged 80 or older. To avoid experimental bias, donors of different ages were spread randomly across the sequencing lanes. To track age-related changes in TCR beta repertoire diversity, the study relied on deep sequencing normalized with unique cDNA molecular identifiers. Donors were grouped into four age groups: young (average approximately 15 years), middle-aged (39), aged (62) and long-lived (approximately 82).

Systemically healthy Caucasian individuals from Russia, approximately 39 in total and aged about 6 to 90 years, were included as donors. Around 10 milliliters of peripheral blood were drawn from each donor into EDTA-treated Vacutainer tubes. Ficoll-Paque density-gradient centrifugation was used to isolate PBMCs, with at least 6 million per sample. Trizol reagent was used to extract total RNA from PBMCs, with at least 5.5 micrograms per sample. For every donor, flow cytometry on a PBMC aliquot measured the percentage of naive CD45RAhigh/CD27high T cells. Receptors were amplified or captured by 5' RACE. The instrument given in TCRdb is Illumina HiSeq 2500. A second PCR of roughly 7 to 11 cycles was performed with a sample-barcoded 5' primer and a J-beta primer mix. A template-switch 5' adaptor carrying 12 random nucleotides introduced a unique molecular identifier onto each TCR beta cDNA molecule. Each sample yielded at least 2.5 million CDR3-containing paired-end reads. First-strand cDNA synthesis was performed from all RNA using the Mint cDNA synthesis kit, with priming by a TRBC-specific oligonucleotide. Following uracil-DNA glycosylase treatment, all cDNA underwent a first 18-cycle PCR with the universal primers M1SS and BC2_uni_R. The authors' pipeline ran thus. Normalization of each sample was performed by random selection of 1 million high-quality reads, each carrying a distinct molecular identifier. Instead of being binned into consensus sequences, reads with shared molecular identifiers were discarded. MiTCR, with a Q25 quality threshold and the strictest error-elimination algorithm, was used for CDR3 identification, clonotype clustering and error correction. A nonparametric unseen species model with Euler transformation was used to estimate lower-bound total TCR beta diversity. The public reads were reanalyzed by TCRdb: fastp trimming at Q25, MiXCR alignment, in-frame beta chains only. Rows matching on CDR3 protein sequence are summarized as one entry with the most common DNA and genes. The V and J calls follow TCRdb's processing rather than the paper's. The sample table shows 850,000 to 1,000,000 distinct CDR3 sequences, and around 48% are seen once. The ten largest clones represent roughly 12% of the sample.

On the study overall, not on this receptor specifically: There was a strong correlation between observed TCR beta diversity and the percentage of naive T cells measured by flow cytometry. As age increased, observed TCR beta diversity per million T cells dropped in a roughly linear way, and a significant reduction was already evident by age about 40. Estimates of total diversity based on one million sequenced T cells were regarded as lower bounds and as underestimates. Compared with the aged group, the long-lived group had more naive CD4+ T cells, fewer expanded clones and increased TCR diversity, a pattern suggesting age selection. Because donor CMV infection status was unknown, age-related changes in expanded clonotypes were potentially confounded. Because profiling used bulk unsorted PBMCs, naive and antigen-experienced compartments could not be compared conclusively.

This receptor was obtained from a young man in good health. Sequences were obtained from blood.

Here is the DNA: TGTGCCAGCACCAGAAAGCGAGGGCCCACAGATACGCAGTATTTT. This yields the protein CASTRKRGPTDTQYF. The chain is encoded by TRBV12-3 or TRBV12-4 joined to TRBJ2-3; TRBD2 is a weak D gene call, 5 bases matching. V lost 7 bases and J lost 2 bases; the stretch between them is 16 bases long. Spanning cysteine to phenylalanine, the CDR3 consists of 15 amino acids. Of the read, only the CDR3 DNA is kept; its 45 bases are in frame from base 1.